One and the same sample provided the 32 T cell receptor beta chains below, sequenced in a study of cytomegalovirus exposure and HLA in healthy donors. A multiplex PCR was run with 60 Vbeta primers and 13 Jbeta primers. The protocol was immunoSEQ multiplex PCR, while the TCRdb copy is restricted to in-frame clones and leaves out a portion. The table includes around 150,000 clones, around three quarters detected once. The sequenced sample consisted of PBMCs. Receptor source: a man in his thirties or forties in good health.

CDR3 in DNA: TGCGCCAGCAGCTTATCAGGGCACAGCACAGATACGCAGTATTTT. Its translation: CASSLSGHSTDTQYF. The V call is TRBV5-1, the J call TRBJ2-3; D may be TRBD1 (5 bases). Germline V gene data show CDR1 as SGHRS and CDR2 as YFSETQ. The CDR3 has 15 amino acids. The V and J ends lost 2 bases and 0 bases respectively, with 10 bases between them.

This chain uses TRBV28 with TRBJ2-5; TRBD2 agrees at 11 bases. The J segment lost 1 base and the V segment lost 4 bases, leaving 5 bases of the junction unmatched. The V gene's germline CDR1 is MDHEN and CDR2 SYDVKM. The CDR3 consists of 16 residues. The CDR3 coding sequence is TGTGCCAGCAGTTCCGTTGGACTAGCGGGCCAAGAGACCCAGTACTTC. Protein product: CASSSVGLAGQETQYF. The whole variable domain, remainder taken from reference TRBV28 and TRBJ2-5, is DVKVTQSSRYLVKRTGEKVFLECVQDMDHENMFWYRQDPGLGLRLIYFSYDVKMKEKGDIPEGYSVSREKKERFSLILESASTNQTSMYLCASSSVGLAGQETQYFGPGTRLLVL.

CDR3 in amino acids: CASSSGLAGAEQYF. The CDR3 DNA sequence: TGTGCCAGCAGTTCCGGACTAGCGGGAGCCGAGCAGTACTTC. V is TRBV27 and J is TRBJ2-5; 13 bases are a match to TRBD2. The DNA end favors TRBJ2-7, so the J call may be wrong. CDR3 length: 14 amino acids. Per germline, CDR1 MNHEY and CDR2 SMNVEV (reference sequence).

V and J are TRBV9 and TRBJ2-1, with a weak D call TRBD2 (5 bases). In germline, CDR1 is SGDLS, CDR2 YYNGEE. The CDR3 loop spans 16 amino acids. V lost 0 bases and J 1 base, leaving 11 bases between the germline ends. CDR3 loop: CASSVAAGLSYNEQFF. As DNA, the CDR3 is TGTGCCAGCAGCGTAGCCGCGGGCCTATCCTACAATGAGCAGTTCTTC.

The chain uses TRBV10-3 and TRBJ2-1, with D unresolved. Germline values: CDR1 ENHRY, CDR2 SYGVKD. This CDR3 has 12 residues. Trimming pared 8 bases from V and 8 bases from J, leaving 13 bases between. Written as DNA, the CDR3 is TGTGCCATCGGAGTTTTGGAATATGAGCAGTTCTTC. It translates to CAIGVLEYEQFF.

The genes are TRBV7-8 and TRBJ2-7; D is undetermined. The V end was cut by 1 base, the J end by 0 bases, with 7 bases between. The CDR3 is made up of 14 amino acids. The germline V gene has CDR1 SGHVS and CDR2 FQNEAQ. The CDR3 sequence: CASSLVVSSYEQYF. In nucleotides, the CDR3 is TGTGCCAGCAGCTTAGTGGTCAGCTCCTACGAGCAGTACTTC.

The sample holds one count of this clone. CDR3 nucleotides: TGCGCCAGCAGCCCCCATCCCCCCTTGACAGGGATTACCACAGATACGCAGTATTTT. It codes for CASSPHPPLTGITTDTQYF. The V gene is TRBV4-3, the J gene TRBJ2-3; 7 positions agree with TRBD1. This CDR3 has 19 amino acids. Germline V gives CDR1 LGHNA, CDR2 YSLEER. V shed 4 bases, J shed 2 bases, and the junction held 18 bases outside the gene matches.

This chain joins TRBV9 and TRBJ2-5; 10 bases align to TRBD2. TRBJ2-7 matches the DNA end more closely, so the J call is doubtful. Germline V gives CDR1 SGDLS, CDR2 YYNGEE. This CDR3 has 15 amino acids. CDR3 DNA sequence: TGTGCCAGCAGCGTAAACCCTAGCGGGAGCTACGAGCAGTACTTC. It codes for CASSVNPSGSYEQYF.

This sequence joins TRBV2 and TRBJ1-5; TRBD1 aligns across 9 bases. The CDR3 runs to 16 residues. Trimming removed 6 bases from V and 0 bases from J; junction bases left unmatched: 6. Germline V gene lookup returns CDR1 SNHLY and CDR2 FYNNEI. The CDR3 DNA is TGTGCCAGCAGGGGGACAGGGTACGGTAGCAATCAGCCCCAGCATTTT. This sequence encodes CASRGTGYGSNQPQHF.

The chain joins TRBV10-3 to TRBJ1-1; 7 nucleotides line up with TRBD1. V shed 8 bases and J 2 bases; nucleotides not matched to a gene: 5. CDR1 and CDR2 from the germline V gene are ENHRY and SYGVKD. This CDR3 is built from 13 residues. CDR3 DNA sequence: TGTGCCATCGGACAGGAACCCAACACTGAAGCTTTCTTT. As protein: CAIGQEPNTEAFF.

This chain connects TRBV11-1 to TRBJ2-3; 9 nucleotides match TRBD2. Per the germline V gene, CDR1 is SGHAT and CDR2 is FQDESV (reference sequence). J was trimmed by 2 bases and V by 5 bases; bases with no gene match: 8. The CDR3 covers 16 residues. Here the CDR3 DNA reads TGTGCCAGCAGCCCCCGGGTAGCGGGGGTCACAGATACGCAGTATTTT. The encoded protein is CASSPRVAGVTDTQYF. The entire variable domain, with the rest obtained from reference TRBV11-1 and TRBJ2-3, is as follows: EAEVAQSPRYKITEKSQAVAFWCDPISGHATLYWYRQILGQGPELLVQFQDESVVDDSQLPKDRFSAERLKGVDSTLKIQPAELGDSAMYLCASSPRVAGVTDTQYFGPGTRLTVL.

V gene TRBV5-6 combines with J gene TRBJ2-7; the D gene is possibly TRBD1 (6 bases). The CDR3 totals 15 residues. Germline V lookup: CDR1 SGHDT, CDR2 YYEEEE. V dropped 1 base and J dropped 1 base, with 12 bases sitting between them. The CDR3 nucleotides are TGTGCCAGCAGCTTGTGGCCAGGGGAGTCCTACGAGCAGTACTTC. Translating it yields CASSLWPGESYEQYF.

This chain joins TRBV19 and TRBJ2-1, with TRBD2 identical over 10 bases. Trimming took 7 bases from V and 7 from J; bases not matched to a gene: 7. This CDR3 contains 14 residues. Germline V gene lookup returns CDR1 LNHDA and CDR2 SQIVND (reference sequence). The CDR3 loop reads CASKAGGPWNEQFF. CDR3 DNA sequence: TGTGCCAGTAAAGCGGGAGGGCCCTGGAATGAGCAGTTCTTC.

J is TRBJ2-1 and V is TRBV7-2; TRBD2 agrees at 8 bases. Germline V gene data show CDR1 as SGHTA and CDR2 as FQGNSA. This CDR3 contains 15 residues. The junction had 10 bases not matched to a gene; V was cut back by 5 bases and J by 7 bases. In nucleotides, the CDR3 is TGTGCCAGCAGCCGACAGAGCGGGAGAGAGAATGAGCAGTTCTTC. Translation gives CASSRQSGRENEQFF.

J is TRBJ2-7 and V is TRBV20-1; D is unclear. This CDR3 has 11 amino acids. Germline CDR1 DFQATT, CDR2 SNEGSKA (reference sequence). Trimming left V 3 bases short and J 5 bases short, with 8 bases between. As DNA, the CDR3 is TGCAGTGCTAGCGGGTCAGACGAGCAGTACTTC. This encodes CSASGSDEQYF.

The V call is TRBV9, the J call TRBJ2-1, with 9 bases aligning to TRBD2. Trimming at V came to 3 bases and at J to 2 bases, leaving 6 bases not matched to a gene. The CDR3 spans 16 residues. Germline CDR1 is SGDLS and CDR2 is YYNGEE. DNA for the CDR3: TGTGCCAGCAGCGCCAGCGGGAGGCGTCCCTACAATGAGCAGTTCTTC. As protein: CASSASGRRPYNEQFF.

The chain uses TRBV27 and TRBJ2-7; a weak D match, TRBD1 (6 bases). There are 17 residues in the CDR3. The V end was cut by 3 bases, the J end by 6 bases, with 24 bases between. Looked up from germline, CDR1 is MNHEY and CDR2 is SMNVEV (reference sequence). The CDR3, as DNA: TGTGCCAGCAGTTTCCGCCCTCGGACAGCGAGGATCTCCGAGCAGTACTTC. Translation: CASSFRPRTARISEQYF.

Worth noting for this clone: Its ends do not fully match the called genes, so a read error is possible. The chain combines TRBV7-7 with TRBJ2-5; 7 bases fit TRBD2. From germline, CDR1 is SSHAT and CDR2 FNYEAQ (reference sequence). This CDR3 region has 13 residues. In nucleotides, the CDR3 is TGTGCTAGCAGCGGCGGGAGTCCTGAGACCCAGTACTTC. It encodes CASSGGSPETQYF. Drawing the rest from reference TRBV7-7 and TRBJ2-5, the complete variable domain is GAGVSQSPRYKVTKRGQDVTLRCDPISSHATLYWYQQALGQGPEFLTYFNYEAQPDKSGLPSDRFSAERPEGSISTLTIQRTEQRDSAMYRCASSGGSPETQYFGPGTRLLVL.

The chain combines TRBV7-9 with TRBJ2-3, with 10 bases identical to TRBD2. With 8 bases clipped from V and 0 bases from J, the junction kept 14 bases outside the gene matches. CDR3 length: 18 residues. Per the germline V gene, CDR1 is SEHNR and CDR2 is FQNEAQ (reference sequence). The CDR3: CASLVGTSGAPSTDTQYF. The CDR3 DNA sequence: TGTGCCAGCCTCGTCGGAACTAGCGGGGCTCCTAGCACAGATACGCAGTATTTT.

This clone was detected only a few times. The chain is built from TRBV7-9 and TRBJ2-5, with 7 positions matching TRBD2. This CDR3 is built from 14 residues. Germline CDR1 SEHNR, CDR2 FQNEAQ (reference sequence). V lost 1 base, J lost 2 bases, and 1 base stayed unmatched. The CDR3 reads CASSLVGGQETQYF. CDR3 nucleotide sequence: TGTGCCAGCAGCTTAGTCGGGGGGCAAGAGACCCAGTACTTC.

The chain carries TRBV6-5 and TRBJ1-5, with D uncertain. The CDR3 has 13 amino acids. Germline values: CDR1 MNHEY, CDR2 SVGAGI. V was clipped by 0 bases and J by 6 bases, with 6 bases between them. The CDR3 reads CASSYSGRQPQHF. CDR3 DNA sequence: TGTGCCAGCAGTTACTCTGGGCGTCAGCCCCAGCATTTT.

This clone has just a few counts. This chain's CDR3 is CASSRLGVGGQTQFF. CDR3 DNA: TGTGCCAGCAGCCGACTCGGAGTGGGGGGGCAAACGCAGTTCTTC. The chain uses TRBV6-5 and TRBJ2-1, with a possible D match to TRBD2 (7 bases). The CDR3 has 15 residues. With 6 bases removed from V and 12 bases from J, the gap between germline ends came to 24 bases. Germline values: CDR1 MNHEY, CDR2 SVGAGI.

The chain recombines TRBV25-1 with TRBJ2-7, with 8 bases lining up with TRBD2. The V and J ends lost 3 bases and 0 bases, in that order; junction bases with no gene match: 7. The germline gives CDR1 MGHDK, CDR2 SYGVNS. The CDR3 length is 16 residues. This CDR3 is CASSEAPGGGSYEQYF. As DNA, the CDR3 is TGTGCCAGCAGTGAGGCTCCCGGGGGGGGCTCCTACGAGCAGTACTTC.

A word on this clone: The junction departs from the called germline gene at one end, perhaps through a read error. The rearrangement uses TRBV7-9 and TRBJ1-2; 7 bases agree with TRBD1. This CDR3 region has 13 residues. Germline loops: CDR1 SEHNR, CDR2 FQNEAQ (reference sequence). CDR3 amino acids: CSSSLGTDYGYTF. CDR3 coding DNA: TGTTCCAGCAGCTTAGGGACAGACTATGGCTACACCTTC.

The chain links TRBV28 to TRBJ1-6, with D maybe TRBD1 (5 bases). The CDR3 contains 15 residues. V was shortened by 3 bases and J by 5 bases, with 11 bases between the two germline ends. Germline CDR1 is MDHEN and CDR2 is SYDVKM. CDR3 sequence (DNA): TGTGCCAGCAGTTTTTTCGGGGGGGATAATTCACCCCTCCACTTT. It specifies CASSFFGGDNSPLHF.

The V and J genes are TRBV15 and TRBJ2-6; the D gene is possibly TRBD1 (5 bases). The V end was cut by 1 base, the J end by 0 bases, with 16 bases between. Germline values: CDR1 LNHNV, CDR2 YYDKDF (reference sequence). The CDR3 spans 19 residues. CDR3 protein: CATSRGGEEQHSGANVLTF. Here the CDR3 DNA reads TGTGCCACCAGCAGAGGGGGCGAAGAGCAACACTCTGGGGCCAACGTCCTGACTTTC.

This clone was seen a handful of times. This sequence joins TRBV10-2 and TRBJ1-4; no reliable D call. This CDR3 contains 10 residues. The germline V and J ends were trimmed by 10 bases and 4 bases, with 4 bases remaining between them. Germline V lookup: CDR1 WSHSY, CDR2 SAAADI. The CDR3 coding sequence is TGCGCCACCGGTAATGAAAAACTGTTTTTT. Its protein is CATGNEKLFF.

The CDR3, as DNA: TGTGCCAGTAGTCCTGGGCGGGGGAGCCGCTGGACTGAAGCTTTCTTT. Protein: CASSPGRGSRWTEAFF. The rearrangement links TRBV19 to TRBJ1-1; D might be TRBD1 (5 bases). Germline V gene data show CDR1 as LNHDA and CDR2 as SQIVND (reference sequence). Deletions cut 5 bases from V and 5 bases from J, with 21 bases between. The CDR3 extends over 16 amino acids.

The rearrangement links TRBV5-1 to TRBJ2-5; D might be TRBD2 (5 bases). V lost 5 bases to trimming and J lost 5 bases, with 10 bases between them. The V gene's germline CDR1 is SGHRS and CDR2 YFSETQ. The CDR3 is 12 amino acids. This CDR3 reads CASRKEEETQYF. The CDR3 nucleotides are TGCGCCAGCAGGAAGGAGGAGGAGACCCAGTACTTC.

This clone occurred a few times. The chain recombines TRBV5-4 with TRBJ1-6; D is unresolved. V shed 0 bases and J shed 5 bases, with 15 bases lying between them. The length of the CDR3 is 17 residues. The germline CDR1 and CDR2 sequences are SGHNT and YYREEE (reference sequence). The CDR3, as DNA: TGTGCCAGCAGCTTGGGGGCCACTCCCATAAATAATTCACCCCTCCACTTT. Translation: CASSLGATPINNSPLHF.

V usage is TRBV4-1 and J usage is TRBJ1-6; D gene unclear. V was cut by 0 bases and J by 6 bases, with 12 bases left in between. The CDR3 extends over 16 amino acids. Germline V gene data show CDR1 as MGHRA and CDR2 as YSYEKL. CDR3 sequence: CASSQEVSSSNSPLHF. The CDR3 region has the DNA TGCGCCAGCAGCCAAGAGGTGTCATCCAGTAATTCACCCCTCCACTTT.

The V and J genes are TRBV28 and TRBJ2-3; D uncertain. This CDR3 spans 15 amino acids. Per the germline V gene, CDR1 is MDHEN and CDR2 is SYDVKM. Trimming removed 5 bases at V and 3 bases at J, with 15 bases between. CDR3 coding DNA: TGTGCCAGCAGTCCCCAGCCCGGCGGAACAGATACGCAGTATTTT. Translation: CASSPQPGGTDTQYF.